This TCR beta chain was sequenced for a study of monozygotic twins with inflammatory bowel disease. Study-wide points: Among patients, repertoires may have gained variability from differing immunosuppressive treatments. Twins with IBD were found to have lower TCRbeta diversity (inverse Simpson) than healthy co-twins.

Every TCR library drew on 3500 ng of total RNA. Each of TCRalpha and TCRbeta cDNA went through two nested PCRs, lasting approximately 16 and 9 cycles. Reprocessing the 5' RACE reads, TCRdb reports a single entry for every CDR3 protein and omits DNA. The listing records over 150,000 distinct CDR3 sequences. Comment on this clonotype: The target antigen is unknown.

The TCR sequence derives from a human donor with ulcerative colitis or Crohn's disease, or a healthy co-twin of an affected twin (not recorded which). The specimen was blood.

This CDR3 is CATSENDYQGGELFF. The chain employs TRBV24-1 and TRBJ2-2; the D call of TRBD2 rests on TCRdb alone, since no DNA is present to check it. CDR1 KGHDR and CDR2 SFDVKD come from the germline V gene. The CDR3 spans 15 residues.